These 18 T cell receptor beta chains originate from one sample sequenced in a study of blood T cells in healthy people across ages. A second PCR of about 7 to 12 cycles used a sample-barcoded 5' primer and a J-beta primer mix. TCRdb called the 5' RACE reads again in MiXCR, with one record for every CDR3 protein. The sample shows some 1.5 million distinct CDR3 sequences, 35% to 45% of them seen only once. The sample was blood. The receptors here all came from a woman in her late teens or twenties in good health.

The V and J genes are TRBV12-3 or TRBV12-4 and TRBJ2-2, with D unclear. The CDR3 extends over 12 amino acids. V was trimmed by 8 bases and J by 1 base, leaving 5 bases between them. CDR3 amino acids: CASERNTGELFF. CDR3 DNA: TGTGCCAGCGAGCGGAACACCGGGGAGCTGTTTTTT.

The chain employs TRBV29-1 and TRBJ1-2, with D tentatively TRBD1 (6 bases). The CDR3 has 13 residues. V was shortened by 7 bases and J by 2 bases, with 14 bases between the two germline ends. Germline CDR1 reads SQVTM; CDR2 reads ANQGSEA. CDR3 nucleotide sequence: TGCAGCGCCACAGGGCCAGTAAACTATGGCTACACCTTC. Protein sequence: CSATGPVNYGYTF.

This clonotype was seen ten or more times. The V call is TRBV7-9, the J call TRBJ2-1; D may be TRBD1 or TRBD2 (5 bases each). There are 15 residues in the CDR3. Per the germline V gene, CDR1 is SEHNR and CDR2 is FQNEAQ (reference sequence). V was shortened by 3 bases and J by 3 bases, with 12 bases between the two germline ends. CDR3 nucleotide sequence: TGTGCCAGCAGCTTGGTAGGGACGGACTACAATGAGCAGTTCTTC. It encodes CASSLVGTDYNEQFF.

This clonotype was counted only a few times. This rearrangement joins TRBV7-8 to TRBJ1-2; D gene uncertain. The CDR3 totals 14 residues. V lost 5 bases to trimming and J lost 4 bases, with 14 bases between them. Germline CDR1 SGHVS, CDR2 FQNEAQ. The CDR3 loop reads CASSPEGGIYGYTF. The CDR3 DNA reads as TGTGCCAGCAGCCCAGAAGGCGGTATCTATGGCTACACCTTC.

The gene calls are TRBV12-3 or TRBV12-4 and TRBJ2-2, with 9 bases aligning to TRBD2. CDR3 length equals 16 residues. V trimming: 4 bases; J trimming: 5 bases; junction bases outside the gene matches: 8. CDR3 loop: CASSSALAGLTGELFF. In nucleotides, the CDR3 is TGTGCCAGCAGTTCAGCGCTAGCGGGGTTGACCGGGGAGCTGTTTTTT.

The chain uses TRBV29-1 and TRBJ2-1; 9 nucleotides match TRBD2. CDR3 size: 14 residues. Per germline, CDR1 SQVTM and CDR2 ANQGSEA. The V and J ends lost 6 bases and 7 bases, in that order; junction bases with no gene match: 10. The DNA for the CDR3 is TGCAGCGTCGGGACTAGCAGGAGTCCGAATGAGCAGTTCTTC. Residues: CSVGTSRSPNEQFF.

DNA of the CDR3: TGCGCCAGCAGCCAAGTCCTGGCAGGGTCGAATGAGCAGTTCTTC. Encoded protein: CASSQVLAGSNEQFF. The rearrangement joins TRBV4-3 to TRBJ2-1, with D maybe TRBD1 (5 bases). V was cut by 1 base and J by 7 bases, with 14 bases left in between. CDR3 length: 15 residues. Germline V gene sequence: CDR1 LGHNA, CDR2 YSLEER.

J is TRBJ2-5 and V is TRBV28, with D perhaps matching TRBD1 or TRBD2 (5 bases each). Trimming removed 6 bases at V and 11 bases at J, with 19 bases between. Germline CDR1 reads MDHEN; CDR2 reads SYDVKM. The CDR3 has 13 amino acids. The chain's CDR3 is CASSLGTIGEQYF. The CDR3 nucleotides are TGTGCCAGCAGCTTGGGCACCATAGGGGAGCAGTACTTC.

The CDR3 DNA reads TGTGCCAGCGCGGTGGCTAGCGGGAGTATGGATACGCAGTATTTT. Residues: CASAVASGSMDTQYF. The chain links TRBV6-4 to TRBJ2-3; 10 nucleotides line up with TRBD2. Germline CDR1 and CDR2: MRHNA and SNTAGT. CDR3 length: 15 amino acids. Trimming removed 8 bases from V and 6 bases from J; junction bases left unmatched: 11.

This clonotype was counted only a few times. The chain joins TRBV24-1 to TRBJ2-1; D tentatively fits TRBD1 or TRBD2 (5 bases each). From germline, CDR1 is KGHDR and CDR2 SFDVKD. V gave up 5 bases and J gave up 0 bases, with 13 bases separating them. This CDR3 region has 16 residues. In nucleotides, the CDR3 is TGTGCCACCAGTGGCCCGGGGCCGAGCTCCTACAATGAGCAGTTCTTC. Protein sequence: CATSGPGPSSYNEQFF.

This clonotype was counted only a few times. The chain couples TRBV29-1 to TRBJ1-2; D gene ambiguous. V lost 3 bases and J lost 8, with 13 bases in between. The germline V gene encodes CDR1 SQVTM and CDR2 ANQGSEA. This CDR3 comprises 12 residues. CDR3: CSVDDGLGGYTF. CDR3 coding DNA: TGCAGCGTTGACGACGGACTAGGCGGCTACACCTTC. Together with reference TRBV29-1 and TRBJ1-2, the CDR3 gives the full variable domain: SAVISQKPSRDICQRGTSLTIQCQVDSQVTMMFWYRQQPGQSLTLIATANQGSEATYESGFVIDKFPISRPNLTFSTLTVSNMSPEDSSIYLCSVDDGLGGYTFGSGTRLTVV.

The rearrangement links TRBV5-1 to TRBJ1-4, with D possibly being TRBD1 (6 bases). CDR1 is SGHRS, CDR2 YFSETQ, per germline. Trimming removed 4 bases from V and 8 bases from J, with 21 bases in between. The CDR3 has 16 residues. The CDR3 bases are TGCGCCAGCAGCCGGCTTAGGCCAGGGGCCGGGGAAAAACTGTTTTTT. The encoded protein is CASSRLRPGAGEKLFF.

This clonotype was detected a few times. J is TRBJ2-7 and V is TRBV7-2; D unresolved. This CDR3 contains 13 residues. V was clipped by 0 bases and J by 1 base, with 4 bases between them. Germline V lookup: CDR1 SGHTA, CDR2 FQGNSA. CDR3 bases: TGTGCCAGCAGCTTAGCTATGTCCTACGAGCAGTACTTC. Protein product: CASSLAMSYEQYF. Together with reference TRBV7-2 and TRBJ2-7, the CDR3 gives the full variable domain: GAGVSQSPSNKVTEKGKDVELRCDPISGHTALYWYRQSLGQGLEFLIYFQGNSAPDKSGLPSDRFSAERTGGSVSTLTIQRTQQEDSAVYLCASSLAMSYEQYFGPGTRLTVT.

This chain joins TRBV13 and TRBJ2-5; perhaps TRBD1 as D (5 bases). The CDR3 runs to 15 residues. Germline lookup yields CDR1 PRHDT and CDR2 FYEKMQ (reference sequence). V was trimmed by 4 bases and J by 1 base, leaving 13 bases between them. The CDR3, as DNA: TGTGCCAGCAGCTCCGAACAGGATAGCCAAGAGACCCAGTACTTC. This gives the protein CASSSEQDSQETQYF.

The J gene is TRBJ1-2, the V gene TRBV6-2 or TRBV6-3; D gene ambiguous. From germline, CDR1 is MNHEY and CDR2 SVGEGT. The CDR3 extends over 13 amino acids. Trimming removed 10 bases at V and 4 bases at J, with 16 bases between. The CDR3 is CANSLKGSYGYTF. The DNA of the CDR3 is TGTGCCAACAGCCTAAAGGGTTCCTATGGCTACACCTTC.

This clonotype was detected only a few times. The chain employs TRBV27 and TRBJ2-7, with D perhaps TRBD1 or TRBD2 (5 bases each). CDR1 is MNHEY, CDR2 SMNVEV, per germline (reference sequence). The V gene lost 5 bases and the J gene lost 2 bases, with 16 bases spanning the gap. The CDR3 sequence is 15 residues long. The CDR3: CASSRTGTATYEQYF. The CDR3 nucleotides are TGTGCCAGCAGTCGGACCGGGACCGCGACCTACGAGCAGTACTTC.

This rearrangement joins TRBV29-1 to TRBJ2-1; TRBD2 matches at 11 bases. J gave up 7 bases and V 5 bases, and 7 bases lay outside the gene matches. The CDR3 extends over 14 amino acids. From germline, CDR1 is SQVTM and CDR2 ANQGSEA. CDR3 in amino acids: CSVYSGGARNEQFF. The CDR3 DNA sequence: TGCAGCGTTTATAGCGGGGGGGCCCGGAATGAGCAGTTCTTC.

The rearrangement uses TRBV25-1 and TRBJ2-7, with D perhaps assigned TRBD1 or TRBD2 (5 bases each). TRBJ2-5 matches the DNA end more closely, so the J call is doubtful. Germline values: CDR1 MGHDK, CDR2 SYGVNS. There are 13 residues in the CDR3. DNA for the CDR3: TGTGCCAGCAGTGAATGGGGCGGGGAGACCCAGTACTTC. Translating it yields CASSEWGGETQYF.